Listed here is a single T cell receptor beta chain. This entry belongs to a study of blood T cell repertoires in COVID-19. In the study overall: Spain, Italy and the United States supplied samples that represented acute and convalescent COVID-19. Nucleic acid was either cDNA or gDNA, and it came from T cells, B-cell-depleted T cells, or PBMCs.

CDR3 size: 16 residues. J lost 3 bases, V lost 4 bases, and 9 bases had no gene match. CDR1 and CDR2 from the germline V gene are SGHRS and YFSETQ. Study processing details: Reference gene primers were amplified, and this amplification served to estimate nucleated cell counts. Assay: immunoSEQ multiplex PCR; the TCRdb copy retains only in-frame clones and omits some. The D gene and trimming were derived from the DNA, and the V and J assignments and clone size from that table. The sample has roughly 110,000 clones, approximately 78% seen once. V usage is TRBV5-1 and J usage is TRBJ1-2; 10 nucleotides agree with TRBD1. This sequence originates from a man in his 70s with acute or convalescent COVID-19. The specimen was peripheral blood. The DNA for the CDR3 is TGCGCCAGCAGCGGATCCTCGGGACAGGGGCACTATGGCTACACCTTC. This encodes CASSGSSGQGHYGYTF.